The rows below give T cell receptor beta chains drawn from one sample of a study of breast tumors, draining lymph nodes, adjacent tissues. TCRdb processed the multiplex PCR reads anew with MiXCR; each CDR3 protein has one entry. The sample has 200,000 to 300,000 distinct CDR3 sequences, under 35% seen once. Sequencing was carried out using axillary lymph node tissue. The receptors stem from a female donor with breast cancer. Some clones in this sample may be carry-over from other donors' samples. Both conserved end residues are part of each CDR3. The D gene is left open where the match is weak. Clone size appears in some rows only: once, few, many, or a class for an expanded clone.

CDR3 protein,CDR3 DNA,V gene,D gene,clone size,J gene
CSARVGQGTYGYTF,TGCAGTGCTAGAGTTGGACAGGGGACATATGGCTACACCTTC,TRBV20-1,TRBD1,many,TRBJ1-2
CASSLGVRTRVEQYF,TGTGCCAGCAGCTTAGGGGTTCGGACTAGAGTCGAGCAGTACTTC,TRBV11-3,TRBD2,many,TRBJ2-7
CASSYGTSANYEQYF,TGTGCCAGCAGCTACGGGACTAGCGCTAACTACGAGCAGTACTTC,TRBV5-5,TRBD2,NA,TRBJ2-7
CSAHLAGGTDEQFF,TGCAGTGCTCATCTAGCGGGGGGGACCGATGAGCAGTTCTTC,TRBV20-1,TRBD2,NA,TRBJ2-1
CSVRTGVYEQYF,TGCAGCGTGCGGACAGGGGTCTACGAGCAGTACTTC,TRBV29-1,TRBD1,many,TRBJ2-7
CATRRGFGAEGTYEQYF,TGTGCCACCCGGCGGGGGTTTGGAGCGGAGGGAACCTACGAGCAGTACTTC,TRBV6-1,TRBD2,NA,TRBJ2-7
CATTGTGNNEQFF,TGTGCCACTACCGGGACAGGAAACAATGAGCAGTTCTTC,TRBV24-1,TRBD1,many,TRBJ2-1
CASTLQDSNTGELFF,TGTGCCAGTACCCTACAGGATTCTAACACCGGGGAGCTGTTTTTT,TRBV19,NA,many,TRBJ2-2
CASSPGQGLSYEQYF,TGTGCCAGCAGCCCGGGACAGGGGTTATCCTACGAGCAGTACTTC,TRBV2,TRBD1,many,TRBJ2-7
CASSLSAGGGHEQFF,TGTGCCAGCAGCTTATCAGCGGGAGGGGGTCATGAGCAGTTCTTC,TRBV7-2,TRBD2,many,TRBJ2-1
CASSQVAGTNTGELFF,TGCGCCAGCAGCCAGGTAGCGGGGACGAACACCGGGGAGCTGTTTTTT,TRBV4-1,TRBD2,many,TRBJ2-2
CASSVGGESSYEQYF,TGTGCCAGCAGCGTAGGGGGGGAGAGCTCCTACGAGCAGTACTTC,TRBV9,NA,many,TRBJ2-7
CASSYSGGPLGNTIYF,TGTGCCAGCAGTTACAGTGGAGGACCTCTTGGAAACACCATATATTTT,TRBV6-6,NA,many,TRBJ1-3
CASSRVSLAGEYNEQFF,TGTGCCAGCAGCCGAGTCTCCCTAGCGGGAGAATACAATGAGCAGTTCTTC,TRBV7-6,TRBD2,many,TRBJ2-1
CASNSRGHTEEGETQYF,TGTGCCAGCAATTCCAGGGGGCACACTGAAGAGGGAGAGACCCAGTACTTC,TRBV6-5,TRBD1,NA,TRBJ2-5
CASSQQTPGRTGELFF,TGTGCCAGCAGCCAACAAACGCCGGGGCGGACCGGGGAGCTGTTTTTT,TRBV14,NA,many,TRBJ2-2
CASSLLGQGGETQYF,TGTGCCAGCAGTTTACTTGGACAGGGTGGAGAGACCCAGTACTTC,TRBV12-3/TRBV12-4,TRBD1,many,TRBJ2-5